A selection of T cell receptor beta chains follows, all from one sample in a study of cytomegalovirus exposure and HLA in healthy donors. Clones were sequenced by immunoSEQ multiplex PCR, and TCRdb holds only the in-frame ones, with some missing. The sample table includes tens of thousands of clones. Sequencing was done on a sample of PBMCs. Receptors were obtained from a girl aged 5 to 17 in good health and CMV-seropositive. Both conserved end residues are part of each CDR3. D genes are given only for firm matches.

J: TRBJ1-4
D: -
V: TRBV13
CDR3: CASSQGKENEKLFF
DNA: TGTGCCAGCAGCCAGGGGAAAGAAAATGAAAAACTGTTTTTT

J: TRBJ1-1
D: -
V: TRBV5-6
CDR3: CACGSREVAEAFF
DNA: TGTGCCTGCGGGTCTAGGGAGGTGGCTGAAGCTTTCTTT

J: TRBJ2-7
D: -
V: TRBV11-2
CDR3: CASTLNRGSYEQYF
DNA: TGTGCCAGCACCCTAAATCGGGGATCCTACGAGCAGTACTTC

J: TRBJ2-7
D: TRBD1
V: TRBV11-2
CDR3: CASSLWPGTDNEQYF
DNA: TGTGCCAGCAGCTTATGGCCCGGGACAGACAACGAGCAGTACTTC

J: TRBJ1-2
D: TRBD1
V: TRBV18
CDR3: CASAGQSYGYTF
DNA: TGTGCCAGCGCGGGACAGAGCTATGGCTACACCTTC

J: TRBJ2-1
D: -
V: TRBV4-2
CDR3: CASSQGGQSNNEQFF
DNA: TGTGCCAGCAGCCAAGGAGGACAGTCAAACAATGAGCAGTTCTTC

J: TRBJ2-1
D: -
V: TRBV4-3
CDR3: CASSQDTGYNEQFF
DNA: TGCGCCAGCAGCCAAGATACAGGGTACAATGAGCAGTTCTTC

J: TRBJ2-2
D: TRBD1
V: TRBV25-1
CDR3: CASSDGDRVFTGELFF
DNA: TGTGCCAGCAGTGATGGGGACAGGGTATTCACCGGGGAGCTGTTTTTT

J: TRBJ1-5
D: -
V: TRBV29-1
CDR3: CSVGETKDQPQHF
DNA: TGCAGCGTTGGGGAGACAAAGGATCAGCCCCAGCATTTT

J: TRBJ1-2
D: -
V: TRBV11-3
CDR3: CASSSARHQLGYTF
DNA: TGTGCCAGCAGCTCAGCGAGGCATCAACTTGGCTACACCTTC

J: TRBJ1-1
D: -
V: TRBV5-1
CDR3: CASRVLEDTEAFF
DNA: TGCGCCAGCCGCGTACTGGAGGACACTGAAGCTTTCTTT

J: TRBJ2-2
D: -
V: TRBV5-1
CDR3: CASSAGTKNTGELFF
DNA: TGCGCCAGCAGCGCCGGGACAAAGAACACCGGGGAGCTGTTTTTT

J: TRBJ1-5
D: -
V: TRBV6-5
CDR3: CASSPTGRAPQHF
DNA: TGTGCCAGCAGTCCCACTGGGAGGGCGCCCCAGCATTTT

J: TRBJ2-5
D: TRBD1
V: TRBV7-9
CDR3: CASRGTGEGETQYF
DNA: TGTGCCAGCAGGGGGACAGGGGAGGGAGAGACCCAGTACTTC

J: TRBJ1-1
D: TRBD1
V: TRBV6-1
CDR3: CASRGTGSTEAFF
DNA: TGTGCCAGCAGGGGGACAGGTTCTACTGAAGCTTTCTTT

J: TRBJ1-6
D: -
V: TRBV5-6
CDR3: CASSSLNSPLHF
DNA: TGTGCCAGCAGTAGCTTGAATTCACCCCTCCACTTT

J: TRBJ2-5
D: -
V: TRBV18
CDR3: CASRVGASGLQETQYF
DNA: TGTGCCAGCCGCGTGGGGGCTAGCGGCCTCCAAGAGACCCAGTACTTC

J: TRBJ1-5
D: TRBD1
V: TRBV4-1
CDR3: CASSQGQGSNQPQHF
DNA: TGCGCCAGCAGCCAAGGACAGGGAAGCAATCAGCCCCAGCATTTT

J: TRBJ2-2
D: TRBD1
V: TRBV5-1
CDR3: CASSWTGPGELFF
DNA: TGCGCCAGCAGTTGGACAGGCCCCGGGGAGCTGTTTTTT

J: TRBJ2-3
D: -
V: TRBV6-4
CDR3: CASSEVAGMGDTQYF
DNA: TGTGCCAGCAGTGAGGTAGCCGGGATGGGGGATACGCAGTATTTT

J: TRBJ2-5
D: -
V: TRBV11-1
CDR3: CASSLAGEAAETQYF
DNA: TGTGCCAGCAGCTTAGCAGGGGAGGCGGCTGAGACCCAGTACTTC

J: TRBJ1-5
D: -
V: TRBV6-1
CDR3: CASSSAVPVNQPQHF
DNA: TGTGCCAGCAGTTCCGCGGTCCCAGTCAATCAGCCCCAGCATTTT

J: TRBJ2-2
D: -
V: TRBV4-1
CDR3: CASSQGGGSGELFF
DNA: TGCGCCAGCAGCCAAGGGGGGGGCAGCGGGGAGCTGTTTTTT

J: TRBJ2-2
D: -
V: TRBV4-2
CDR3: CASSQEWARANTGELFF
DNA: TGTGCCAGCAGCCAAGAATGGGCCAGGGCGAACACCGGGGAGCTGTTTTTT

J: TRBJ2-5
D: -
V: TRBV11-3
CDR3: CASSLGRGVRETQYF
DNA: TGTGCCAGCAGCTTAGGCAGGGGGGTAAGAGAGACCCAGTACTTC

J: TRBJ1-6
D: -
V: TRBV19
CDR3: CASSVRGNNSPLHF
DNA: TGTGCCAGTAGCGTCAGGGGAAATAATTCACCCCTCCACTTT

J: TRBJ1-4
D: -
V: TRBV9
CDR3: CASSATGFGVPNEKLFF
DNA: TGTGCCAGCAGCGCGACAGGTTTCGGGGTCCCCAATGAAAAACTGTTTTTT

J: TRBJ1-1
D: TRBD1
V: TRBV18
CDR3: CASSLGQTGNTEAFF
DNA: TGTGCCAGCTCACTGGGACAGACAGGAAACACTGAAGCTTTCTTT

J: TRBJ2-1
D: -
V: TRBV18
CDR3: CASSPDRYEQFF
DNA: TGTGCCAGCTCACCCGACAGGTATGAGCAGTTCTTC

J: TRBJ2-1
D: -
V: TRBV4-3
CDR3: CASSQDRDPRSYNEQFF
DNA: TGCGCCAGCAGCCAAGACCGGGATCCCCGCTCCTACAATGAGCAGTTCTTC

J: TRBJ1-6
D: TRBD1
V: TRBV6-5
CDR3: CASSYSGQADSPLHF
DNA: TGTGCCAGCAGTTACTCCGGACAGGCGGATTCACCCCTCCACTTT

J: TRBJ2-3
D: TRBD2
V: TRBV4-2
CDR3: CASSQDPLAGGNLDTQYF
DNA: TGTGCCAGCAGCCAAGACCCTTTAGCGGGGGGAAATTTAGATACGCAGTATTTT

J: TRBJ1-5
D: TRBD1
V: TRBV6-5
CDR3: CASGTGPYSNQPQHF
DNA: TGTGCCAGCGGGACAGGGCCTTATAGCAATCAGCCCCAGCATTTT

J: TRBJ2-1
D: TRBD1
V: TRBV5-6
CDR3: CASSSGTGSGEQFF
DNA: TGTGCCAGCAGCTCCGGGACAGGGTCTGGTGAGCAGTTCTTC

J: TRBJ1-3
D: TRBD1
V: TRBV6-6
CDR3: CASSWQGAPGNTIYF
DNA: TGTGCCAGCAGTTGGCAGGGGGCACCTGGAAACACCATATATTTT

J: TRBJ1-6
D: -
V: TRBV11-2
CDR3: CASSSIGDPRGDLHF
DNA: TGTGCCAGCAGCTCCATCGGCGATCCACGGGGAGATCTCCACTTT

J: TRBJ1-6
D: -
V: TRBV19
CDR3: CASSIVGGRTTYNSPLHF
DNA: TGTGCCAGTAGTATAGTTGGCGGCAGGACTACCTATAATTCACCCCTCCACTTT

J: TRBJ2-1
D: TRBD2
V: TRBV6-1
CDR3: CASPRGTSRRDEQFF
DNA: TGTGCCAGCCCAAGGGGGACTAGCCGTCGAGATGAGCAGTTCTTC

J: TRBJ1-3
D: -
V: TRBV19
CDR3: CASSIARQTSSGNTIYF
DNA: TGTGCCAGTAGTATAGCGCGGCAGACCAGCTCTGGAAACACCATATATTTT

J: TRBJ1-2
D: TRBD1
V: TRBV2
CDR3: CASIVQGAVYYGYTF
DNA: TGTGCCAGCATCGTACAGGGGGCGGTCTACTATGGCTACACCTTC

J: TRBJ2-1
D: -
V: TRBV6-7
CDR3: CASSGPARNSEQFF
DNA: TGTGCCAGCAGTGGCCCGGCGCGGAATTCTGAGCAGTTCTTC

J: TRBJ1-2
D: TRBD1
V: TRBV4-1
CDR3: CASSQERQGYGYTF
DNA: TGCGCCAGCAGCCAAGAGCGACAGGGATATGGCTACACCTTC

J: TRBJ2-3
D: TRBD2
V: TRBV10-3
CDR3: CATTSGGADTQYF
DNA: TGTGCCACTACTAGCGGGGGGGCAGATACGCAGTATTTT

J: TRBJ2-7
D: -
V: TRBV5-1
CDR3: CASSLEGTYEQYF
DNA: TGCGCCAGCAGCTTGGAGGGGACCTACGAGCAGTACTTC

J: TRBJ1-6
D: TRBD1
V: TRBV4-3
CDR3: CASSQKGQLNSPLHF
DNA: TGCGCCAGCAGCCAAAAGGGACAGTTAAATTCACCCCTCCACTTT

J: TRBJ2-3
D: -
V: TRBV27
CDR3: CASSKTSADTQYF
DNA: TGTGCCAGCAGTAAGACTAGTGCAGATACGCAGTATTTT

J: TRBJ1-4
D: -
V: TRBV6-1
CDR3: CASSEGLSANEKLFF
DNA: TGTGCCAGCAGTGAAGGACTAAGTGCTAATGAAAAACTGTTTTTT

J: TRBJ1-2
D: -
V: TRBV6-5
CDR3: CASHNNYGYTF
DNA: TGTGCCAGCCATAACAATTATGGCTACACCTTC

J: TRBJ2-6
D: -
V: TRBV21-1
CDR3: CASSKGQGTRGANVLTF
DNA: TGTGCCAGCAGCAAGGGACAGGGGACGCGGGGGGCCAACGTCCTGACTTTC

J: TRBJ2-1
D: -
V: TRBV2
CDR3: CASSEAPWEVLQSGNEQFF
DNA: TGTGCCAGCAGTGAAGCCCCGTGGGAAGTCCTACAATCGGGGAATGAGCAGTTCTTC

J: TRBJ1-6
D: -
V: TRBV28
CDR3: CASSPDRNSNSPLHF
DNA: TGTGCCAGCAGCCCCGACAGGAATTCGAATTCACCCCTCCACTTT

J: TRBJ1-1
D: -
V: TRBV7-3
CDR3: CASSAGLNTEAFF
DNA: TGTGCCAGCAGCGCAGGCCTGAACACTGAAGCTTTCTTT

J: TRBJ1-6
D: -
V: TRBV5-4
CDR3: CASSLEGENSPLHF
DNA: TGTGCCAGCAGCTTGGAGGGGGAAAATTCACCCCTACACTTT

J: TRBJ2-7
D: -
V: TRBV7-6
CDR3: CASSLEVAAYEQYF
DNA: TGTGCCAGCAGCTTAGAAGTAGCGGCCTACGAGCAGTACTTC